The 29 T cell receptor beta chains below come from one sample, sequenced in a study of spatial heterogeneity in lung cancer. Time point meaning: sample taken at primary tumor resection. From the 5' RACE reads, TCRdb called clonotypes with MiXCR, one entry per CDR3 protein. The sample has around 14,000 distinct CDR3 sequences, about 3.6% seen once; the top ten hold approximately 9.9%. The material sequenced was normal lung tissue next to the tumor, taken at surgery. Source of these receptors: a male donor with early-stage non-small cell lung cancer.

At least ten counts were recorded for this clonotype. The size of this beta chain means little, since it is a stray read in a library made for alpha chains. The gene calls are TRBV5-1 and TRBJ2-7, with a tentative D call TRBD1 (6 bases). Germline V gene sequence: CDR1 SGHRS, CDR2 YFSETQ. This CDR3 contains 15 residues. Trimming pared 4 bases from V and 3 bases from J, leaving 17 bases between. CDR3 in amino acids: CASSPGTQPRYEQYF. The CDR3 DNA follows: TGCGCCAGCAGCCCAGGGACACAGCCGCGCTACGAGCAGTACTTC. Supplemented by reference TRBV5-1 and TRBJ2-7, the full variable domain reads KAGVTQTPRYLIKTRGQQVTLSCSPISGHRSVSWYQQTPGQGLQFLFEYFSETQRNKGNFPGRFSGRQFSNSRSEMNVSTLELGDSALYLCASSPGTQPRYEQYFGPGTRLTVT.

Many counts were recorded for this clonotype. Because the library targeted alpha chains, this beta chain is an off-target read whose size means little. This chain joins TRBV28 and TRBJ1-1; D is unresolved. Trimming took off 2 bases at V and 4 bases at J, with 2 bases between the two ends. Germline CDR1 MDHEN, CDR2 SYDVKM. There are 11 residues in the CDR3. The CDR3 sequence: CASSLITEAFF. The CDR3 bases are TGTGCCAGCAGTTTAATCACTGAAGCTTTCTTT.

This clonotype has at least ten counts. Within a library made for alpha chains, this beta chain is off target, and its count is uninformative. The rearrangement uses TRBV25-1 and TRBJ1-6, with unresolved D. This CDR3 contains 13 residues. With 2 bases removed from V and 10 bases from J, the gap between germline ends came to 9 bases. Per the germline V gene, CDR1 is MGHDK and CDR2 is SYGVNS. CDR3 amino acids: CASSESSVSPLHF. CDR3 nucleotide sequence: TGTGCCAGCAGTGAAAGCTCGGTATCACCCCTCCACTTT. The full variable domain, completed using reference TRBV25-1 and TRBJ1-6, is EADIYQTPRYLVIGTGKKITLECSQTMGHDKMYWYQQDPGMELHLIHYSYGVNSTEKGDLSSESTVSRIRTEHFPLTLESARPSHTSQYLCASSESSVSPLHFGNGTRLTVT.

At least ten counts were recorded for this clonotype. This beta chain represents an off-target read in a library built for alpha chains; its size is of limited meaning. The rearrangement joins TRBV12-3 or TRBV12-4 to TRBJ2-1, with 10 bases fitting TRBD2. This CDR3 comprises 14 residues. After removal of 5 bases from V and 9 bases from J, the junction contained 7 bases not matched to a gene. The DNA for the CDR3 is TGTGCCAGCAGTAGGCTAGCGGGAGACGGTGAGCAGTTCTTC. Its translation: CASSRLAGDGEQFF.

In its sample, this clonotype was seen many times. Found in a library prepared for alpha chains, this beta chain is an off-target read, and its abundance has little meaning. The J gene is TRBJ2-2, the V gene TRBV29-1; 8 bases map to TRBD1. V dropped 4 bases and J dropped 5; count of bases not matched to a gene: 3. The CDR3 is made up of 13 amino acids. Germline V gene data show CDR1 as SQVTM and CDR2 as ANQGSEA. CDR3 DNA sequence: TGCAGCGTTGGACAGGGGATTACCGGGGAGCTGTTTTTT. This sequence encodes CSVGQGITGELFF.

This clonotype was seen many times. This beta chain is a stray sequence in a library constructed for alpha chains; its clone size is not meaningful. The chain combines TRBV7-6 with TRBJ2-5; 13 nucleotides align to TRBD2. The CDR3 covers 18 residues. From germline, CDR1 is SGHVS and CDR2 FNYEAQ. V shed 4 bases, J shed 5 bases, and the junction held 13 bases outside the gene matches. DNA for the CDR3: TGTGCCAGCAGCTCGGGGACTAGCGGGACCTCATTCTCGGAGACCCAGTACTTC. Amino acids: CASSSGTSGTSFSETQYF.

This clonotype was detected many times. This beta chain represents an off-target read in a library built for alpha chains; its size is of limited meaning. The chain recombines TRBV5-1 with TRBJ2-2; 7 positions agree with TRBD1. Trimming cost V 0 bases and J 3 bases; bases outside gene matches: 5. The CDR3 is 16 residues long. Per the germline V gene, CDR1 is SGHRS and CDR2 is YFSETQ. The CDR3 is CASSLVNRGDTGELFF. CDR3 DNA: TGCGCCAGCAGCTTGGTCAACAGGGGTGACACCGGGGAGCTGTTTTTT.

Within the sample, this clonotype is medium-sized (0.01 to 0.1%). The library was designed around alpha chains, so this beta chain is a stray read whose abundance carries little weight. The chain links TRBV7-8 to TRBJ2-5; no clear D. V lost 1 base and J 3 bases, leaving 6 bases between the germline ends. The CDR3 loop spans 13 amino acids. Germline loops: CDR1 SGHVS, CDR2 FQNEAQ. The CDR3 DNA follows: TGTGCCAGCAGCTTAGGGCTGAAAGAGACCCAGTACTTC. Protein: CASSLGLKETQYF.

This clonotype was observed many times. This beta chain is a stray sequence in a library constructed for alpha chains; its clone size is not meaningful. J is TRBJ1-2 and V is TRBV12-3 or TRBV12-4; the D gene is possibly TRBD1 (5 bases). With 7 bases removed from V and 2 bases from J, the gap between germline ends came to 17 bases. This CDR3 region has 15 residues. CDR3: CASIKNGQGNYGYTF. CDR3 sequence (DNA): TGTGCCAGCATCAAAAATGGGCAGGGCAACTATGGCTACACCTTC.

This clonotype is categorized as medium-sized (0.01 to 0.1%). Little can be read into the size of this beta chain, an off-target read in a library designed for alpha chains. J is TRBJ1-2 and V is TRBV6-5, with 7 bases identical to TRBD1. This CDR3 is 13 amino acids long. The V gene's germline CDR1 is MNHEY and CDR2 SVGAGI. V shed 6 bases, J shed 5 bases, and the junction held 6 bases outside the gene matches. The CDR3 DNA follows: TGTGCCAGCAGCTCGGACAGGAAGTATGGCTACACCTTC. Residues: CASSSDRKYGYTF.

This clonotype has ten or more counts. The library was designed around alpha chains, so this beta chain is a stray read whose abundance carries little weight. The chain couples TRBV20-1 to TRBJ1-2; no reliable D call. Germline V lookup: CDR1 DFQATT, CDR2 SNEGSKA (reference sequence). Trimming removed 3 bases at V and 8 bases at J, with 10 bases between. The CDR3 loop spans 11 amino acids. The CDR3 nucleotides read TGCAGTGCTAGTGATGGAAACGGCTACACCTTC. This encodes CSASDGNGYTF.

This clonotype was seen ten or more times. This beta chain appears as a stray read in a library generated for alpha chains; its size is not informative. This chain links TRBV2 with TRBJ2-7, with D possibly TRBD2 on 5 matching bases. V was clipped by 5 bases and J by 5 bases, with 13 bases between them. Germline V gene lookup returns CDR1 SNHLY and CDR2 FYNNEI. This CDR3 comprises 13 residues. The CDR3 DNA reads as TGTGCCAGCAGTACCCGTGACGGGGACGAGCAGTACTTC. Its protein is CASSTRDGDEQYF.

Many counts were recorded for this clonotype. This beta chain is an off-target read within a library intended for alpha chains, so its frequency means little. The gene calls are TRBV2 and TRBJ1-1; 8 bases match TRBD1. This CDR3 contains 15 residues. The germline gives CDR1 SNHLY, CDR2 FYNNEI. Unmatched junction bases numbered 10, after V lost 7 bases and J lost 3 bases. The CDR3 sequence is CASNNRGLWDTEAFF. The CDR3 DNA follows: TGTGCCAGCAACAACAGGGGGTTATGGGACACTGAAGCTTTCTTT.

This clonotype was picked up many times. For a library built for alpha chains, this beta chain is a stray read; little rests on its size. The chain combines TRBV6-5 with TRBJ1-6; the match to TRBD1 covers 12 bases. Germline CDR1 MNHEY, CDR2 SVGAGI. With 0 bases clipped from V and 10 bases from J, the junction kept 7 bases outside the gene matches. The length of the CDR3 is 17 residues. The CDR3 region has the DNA TGTGCCAGCAGTTACTCCTCCGGGACAGGGGGCAACTCACCCCTCCACTTT. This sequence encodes CASSYSSGTGGNSPLHF.

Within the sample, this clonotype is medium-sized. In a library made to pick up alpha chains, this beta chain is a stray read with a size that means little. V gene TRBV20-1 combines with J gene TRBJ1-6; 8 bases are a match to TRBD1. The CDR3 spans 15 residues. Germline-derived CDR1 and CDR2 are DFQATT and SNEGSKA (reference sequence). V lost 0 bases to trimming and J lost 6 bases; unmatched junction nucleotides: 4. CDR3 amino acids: CSARELQGVNSPLHF. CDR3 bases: TGCAGTGCTAGAGAATTACAGGGGGTTAATTCACCCCTCCACTTT.

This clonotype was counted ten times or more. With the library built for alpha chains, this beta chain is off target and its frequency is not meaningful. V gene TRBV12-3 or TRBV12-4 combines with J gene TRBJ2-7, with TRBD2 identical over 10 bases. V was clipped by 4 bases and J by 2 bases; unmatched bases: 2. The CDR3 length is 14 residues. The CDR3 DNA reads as TGTGCCAGCAGTTCTAGCGGGAGACCCTACGAGCAGTACTTC. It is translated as CASSSSGRPYEQYF.

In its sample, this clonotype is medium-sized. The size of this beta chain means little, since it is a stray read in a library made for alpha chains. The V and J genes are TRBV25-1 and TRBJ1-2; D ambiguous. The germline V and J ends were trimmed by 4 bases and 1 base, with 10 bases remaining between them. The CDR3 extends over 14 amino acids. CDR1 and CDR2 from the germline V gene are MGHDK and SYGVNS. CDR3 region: CASSGTGVNYGYTF. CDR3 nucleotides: TGTGCCAGCAGTGGGACCGGAGTTAACTATGGCTACACCTTC.

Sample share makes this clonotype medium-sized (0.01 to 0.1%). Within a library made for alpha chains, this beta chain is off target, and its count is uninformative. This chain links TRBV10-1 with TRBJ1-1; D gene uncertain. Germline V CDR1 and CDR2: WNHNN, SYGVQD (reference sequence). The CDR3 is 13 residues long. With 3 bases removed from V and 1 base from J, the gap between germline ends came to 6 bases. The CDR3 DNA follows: TGCGCCAGCAGTGATGCAGCGAACACTGAAGCTTTCTTT. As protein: CASSDAANTEAFF.

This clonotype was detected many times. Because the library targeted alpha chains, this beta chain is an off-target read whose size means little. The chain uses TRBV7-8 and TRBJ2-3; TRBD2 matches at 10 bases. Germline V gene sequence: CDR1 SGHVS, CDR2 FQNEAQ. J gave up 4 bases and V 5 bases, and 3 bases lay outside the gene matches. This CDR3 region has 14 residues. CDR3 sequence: CASSRTSGPDTQYF. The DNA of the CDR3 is TGTGCCAGCAGCCGGACTAGCGGACCAGATACGCAGTATTTT.

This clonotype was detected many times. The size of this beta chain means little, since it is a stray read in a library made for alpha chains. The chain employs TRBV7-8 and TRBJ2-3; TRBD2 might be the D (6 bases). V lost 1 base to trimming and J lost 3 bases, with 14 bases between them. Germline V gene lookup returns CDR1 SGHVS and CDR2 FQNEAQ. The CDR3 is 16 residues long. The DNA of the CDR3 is TGTGCCAGCAGCTTAGGTAGCGGAGGGCCTACAGATACGCAGTATTTT. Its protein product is CASSLGSGGPTDTQYF.

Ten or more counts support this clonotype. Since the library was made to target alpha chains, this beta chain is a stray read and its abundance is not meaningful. In DNA form, the CDR3 reads TGTGCCAGCAGTTGCCAGACGGGGGGACTAGCGGGAGAAGAGCAGTTCTTC. As protein: CASSCQTGGLAGEEQFF. The rearrangement uses TRBV25-1 and TRBJ2-1, with 14 positions matching TRBD2. The junction had 13 bases not matched to a gene; V was cut back by 5 bases and J by 10 bases. This CDR3 has 17 amino acids. Germline V lookup: CDR1 MGHDK, CDR2 SYGVNS.

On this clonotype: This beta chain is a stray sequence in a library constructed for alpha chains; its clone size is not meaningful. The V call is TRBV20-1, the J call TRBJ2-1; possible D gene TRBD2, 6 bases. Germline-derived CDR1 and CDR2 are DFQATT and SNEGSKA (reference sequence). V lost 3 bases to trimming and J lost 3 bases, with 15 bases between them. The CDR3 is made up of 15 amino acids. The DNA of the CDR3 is TGCAGTGCTAGCGTTTGGTACGGGAGCTACAATGAGCAGTTCTTC. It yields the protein CSASVWYGSYNEQFF.

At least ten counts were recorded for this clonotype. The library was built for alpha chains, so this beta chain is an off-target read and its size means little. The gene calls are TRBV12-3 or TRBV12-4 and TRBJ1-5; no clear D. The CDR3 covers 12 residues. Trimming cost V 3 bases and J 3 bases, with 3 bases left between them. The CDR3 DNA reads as TGTGCCAGCAGTTTTGTCAATCAGCCCCAGCATTTT. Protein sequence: CASSFVNQPQHF.

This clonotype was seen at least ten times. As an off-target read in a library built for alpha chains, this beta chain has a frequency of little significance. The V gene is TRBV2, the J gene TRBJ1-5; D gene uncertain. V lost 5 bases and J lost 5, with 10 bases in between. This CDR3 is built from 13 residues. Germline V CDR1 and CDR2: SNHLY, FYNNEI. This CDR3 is CASSMTEDQPQHF. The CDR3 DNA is TGTGCCAGCAGTATGACCGAGGATCAGCCCCAGCATTTT.

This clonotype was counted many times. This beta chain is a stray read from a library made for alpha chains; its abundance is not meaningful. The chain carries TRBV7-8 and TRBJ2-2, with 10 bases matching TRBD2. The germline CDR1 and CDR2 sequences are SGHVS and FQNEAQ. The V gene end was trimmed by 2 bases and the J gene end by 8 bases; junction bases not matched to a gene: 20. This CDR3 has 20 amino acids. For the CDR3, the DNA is TGTGCCAGCAGCTTAACCTTCGGACTAGCGGCTTCTCTAGGTGGAGGGGAGCTGTTTTTT. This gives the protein CASSLTFGLAASLGGGELFF.

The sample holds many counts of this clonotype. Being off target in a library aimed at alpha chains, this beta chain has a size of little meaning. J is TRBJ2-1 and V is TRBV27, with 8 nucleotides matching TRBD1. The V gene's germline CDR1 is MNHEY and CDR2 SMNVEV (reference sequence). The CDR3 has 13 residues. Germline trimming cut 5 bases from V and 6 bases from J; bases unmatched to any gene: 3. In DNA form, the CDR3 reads TGTGCCAGCAGTCCCAGGGGGCCCAATGAGCAGTTCTTC. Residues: CASSPRGPNEQFF.

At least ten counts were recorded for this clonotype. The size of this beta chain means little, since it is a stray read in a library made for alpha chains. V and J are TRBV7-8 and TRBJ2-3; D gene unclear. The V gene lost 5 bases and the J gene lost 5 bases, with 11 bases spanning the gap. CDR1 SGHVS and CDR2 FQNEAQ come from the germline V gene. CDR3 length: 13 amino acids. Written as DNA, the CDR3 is TGTGCCAGCAGCACCGGACGCCAAGATACGCAGTATTTT. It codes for CASSTGRQDTQYF.

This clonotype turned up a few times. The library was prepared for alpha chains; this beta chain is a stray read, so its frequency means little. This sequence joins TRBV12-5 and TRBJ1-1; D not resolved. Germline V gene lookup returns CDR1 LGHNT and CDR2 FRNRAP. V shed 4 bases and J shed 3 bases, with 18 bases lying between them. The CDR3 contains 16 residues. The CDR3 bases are TGTGCTAGTGGTTCGACGGCTCCCGGCCCCCACACTGAAGCTTTCTTT. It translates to CASGSTAPGPHTEAFF. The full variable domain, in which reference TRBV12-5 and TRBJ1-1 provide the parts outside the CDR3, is DARVTQTPRHKVTEMGQEVTMRCQPILGHNTVFWYRQTMMQGLELLAYFRNRAPLDDSGMPKDRFSAEMPDATLATLKIQPSEPRDSAVYFCASGSTAPGPHTEAFFGQGTRLTVV.

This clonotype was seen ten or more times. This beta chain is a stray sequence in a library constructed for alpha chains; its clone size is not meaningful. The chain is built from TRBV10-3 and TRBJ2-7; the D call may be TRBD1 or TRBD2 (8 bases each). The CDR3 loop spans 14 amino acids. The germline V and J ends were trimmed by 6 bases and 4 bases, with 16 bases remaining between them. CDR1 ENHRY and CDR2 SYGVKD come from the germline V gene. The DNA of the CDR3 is TGTGCCATCAGCGGGACAGGCGGGAGGTACGAGCAGTACTTC. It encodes CAISGTGGRYEQYF.